This entry is about one TCR beta chain. Germline V lookup: CDR1 LNHDA, CDR2 SQIVND (reference sequence). This CDR3 comprises 14 residues. The junction had 1 base not matched to a gene; V was cut back by 1 base and J by 3 bases. The method was immunoSEQ multiplex PCR; TCRdb's version includes in-frame clones alone and lacks a portion of them. The sample lists 15,000 to 20,000 clones; about nine tenths were seen once. The entry originates in a study of blood T cell repertoires in COVID-19. The specimen sequenced was PBMCs or T cells enriched from blood (not recorded which). This chain connects TRBV19 to TRBJ2-7; 9 bases are a match to TRBD1. The clonotype originates from a woman aged 25 to 39 who had recovered from COVID-19. In DNA, the CDR3 is TGTGCCAGTAGTATAGGACAGGGGGGCTACGAGCAGTACTTC. It translates to CASSIGQGGYEQYF. Filled out from reference TRBV19 and TRBJ2-7, the complete variable domain reads DGGITQSPKYLFRKEGQNVTLSCEQNLNHDAMYWYRQDPGQGLRLIYYSQIVNDFQKGDIAEGYSVSREKKESFPLTVTSAQKNPTAFYLCASSIGQGGYEQYFGPGTRLTVT.